A selection of T cell receptor beta chains follows, all from one sample in a study of graft-versus-host responses after intestinal transplantation. Which antigens these TCRs recognize remains unknown. Only in-frame clones appear in the TCRdb table, and some are missing; sequencing was by immunoSEQ multiplex PCR. The data show around 90,000 clones, 85% to 95% seen once. The source was unstimulated CD8+ T cells sorted from spleen or lymph node cells, collected before intestinal transplant. Receptors were obtained from a human donor who received an intestinal transplant. CDR3s include the opening cysteine and the closing phenylalanine or tryptophan. The D gene is left open where the match is weak. Clone size, where shown, is once, few, many, or a class for clones that have expanded.

NA TRBJ1-5 NA TRBV27 CVSSLYRDNQPQHF TGTGTCAGCAGTTTGTACAGGGATAATCAGCCCCAGCATTTT
NA TRBJ2-1 TRBD2 TRBV5-6 CASILLAGGIPPRNEQFF TGTGCCAGCATCTTACTAGCGGGGGGTATACCCCCACGGAATGAGCAGTTCTTC
NA TRBJ2-3 TRBD2 TRBV6-1 CASAGGGGRDTQYF TGTGCCAGCGCCGGGGGCGGGGGGAGGGATACGCAGTATTTT
NA TRBJ1-1 NA TRBV28 CASSLSEGAEAFF TGTGCCAGCAGTTTGTCTGAGGGGGCTGAAGCTTTCTTT
once TRBJ2-3 NA TRBV6-5 CASSYSIDSTDTQYF TGTGCCAGCAGTTACTCGATCGACTCTACAGATACGCAGTATTTT
once TRBJ1-4 NA TRBV2 CASSDGDSAGYEKLFF TGTGCCAGCAGCGACGGAGACAGCGCAGGGTATGAAAAACTGTTTTTT
NA TRBJ2-1 TRBD2 TRBV27 CASSGGLAGGVGNEQFF TGTGCCAGCAGTGGTGGACTAGCGGGGGGGGTGGGTAATGAGCAGTTCTTC
NA TRBJ2-7 NA TRBV6-6 CASSLQYEQYF TGTGCCAGCAGTTTGCAGTACGAGCAGTACTTC
NA TRBJ1-3 TRBD1 TRBV9 CASSPPIPTGSGNTIYF TGTGCCAGCAGCCCGCCCATCCCGACAGGGTCTGGAAACACCATATATTTT
NA TRBJ2-7 TRBD1 TRBV27 CASSWGGQGFTYEQYF TGTGCCAGCAGTTGGGGGGGACAGGGATTTACCTACGAGCAGTACTTC
NA TRBJ2-1 NA TRBV29-1 CSVEDPRLSSYNEQFF TGCAGCGTTGAAGATCCCAGGCTAAGCTCCTACAATGAGCAGTTCTTC
NA TRBJ1-2 NA TRBV30 CAYLSGVLPVYGYTF TGTGCCTACCTGTCGGGGGTCCTCCCCGTCTATGGCTACACCTTC
NA TRBJ2-5 NA TRBV7-9 CASSFPLDTQETQYF TGTGCCAGCAGCTTCCCGCTCGACACCCAAGAGACCCAGTACTTC
NA TRBJ2-4 NA TRBV4-1 CASSQTTGLENIQYF TGCGCCAGCAGCCAAACTACAGGGCTCGAAAACATTCAGTACTTC
NA TRBJ2-7 NA TRBV6-6 CASSYGREQYF TGTGCCAGCAGTTACGGCCGCGAGCAGTACTTC
few TRBJ1-6 TRBD1 TRBV27 CASSLSAGGISPLHF TGTGCCAGCAGTTTATCGGCAGGGGGCATTTCACCCCTCCACTTT
NA TRBJ1-2 NA TRBV7-9 CASSLEGSGYTF TGTGCCAGCAGCTTGGAGGGGTCTGGCTACACCTTC
NA TRBJ1-1 TRBD1 TRBV5-1 CASSLRRTGEDTEAFF TGCGCCAGCAGCTTGAGGCGGACAGGGGAGGACACTGAAGCTTTCTTT
NA TRBJ2-1 NA TRBV10-2 CASSDQREQFF TGCGCCAGCAGTGACCAGCGGGAGCAGTTCTTC
NA TRBJ2-2 TRBD2 TRBV28 CASTLSGTVAGELFF TGTGCCAGCACCCTAAGCGGGACGGTAGCCGGGGAGCTGTTTTTT
NA TRBJ2-7 TRBD1 TRBV19 CASSSSWDRGYEQYF TGTGCCAGTAGTTCCAGTTGGGACAGGGGTTACGAGCAGTACTTC
once TRBJ2-2 TRBD1 TRBV4-2 CASSLPSGGNTGELFF TGTGCCAGCAGCCTCCCCTCAGGGGGTAACACCGGGGAGCTGTTTTTT
NA TRBJ2-7 NA TRBV20-1 CSASGSYEQYF TGCAGTGCGAGCGGTTCCTACGAGCAGTACTTC
NA TRBJ2-7 NA TRBV4-1 CASSQRQIDEQYF TGCGCCAGCAGCCAAAGACAGATCGACGAGCAGTACTTC
NA TRBJ2-1 NA TRBV5-6 CASSLERDSYNEQFF TGTGCCAGCAGCTTGGAGCGCGACTCCTACAATGAGCAGTTCTTC
NA TRBJ2-1 TRBD2 TRBV27 CASSLNGRSNEQFF TGTGCCAGCAGTTTAAACGGGAGGAGCAATGAGCAGTTCTTC
NA TRBJ1-5 NA TRBV15 CATSTTGYNQPQHF TGTGCCACCAGCACCACAGGGTACAATCAGCCCCAGCATTTT
NA TRBJ2-7 TRBD1 TRBV13 CASSSNPGGQGAHEQYF TGTGCCAGCAGCTCCAACCCAGGGGGACAGGGGGCCCACGAGCAGTACTTC
NA TRBJ2-7 NA TRBV4-1 CASSQEWRTLALYEQYF TGCGCCAGCAGCCAAGAATGGAGGACGCTCGCCCTCTACGAGCAGTACTTC
NA TRBJ1-1 TRBD1 TRBV7-8 CASSLAPGGTAGTEAFF TGTGCCAGCAGCTTAGCCCCGGGGGGGACAGCGGGCACTGAAGCTTTCTTT
NA TRBJ2-7 TRBD2 TRBV4-1 CASSQVGGSVYEQYF TGCGCCAGCAGCCAAGTCGGCGGGAGCGTATACGAGCAGTACTTC
NA TRBJ2-1 NA TRBV19 CASSSASYNEQFF TGTGCCAGTAGTAGCGCCTCCTACAATGAGCAGTTCTTC
NA TRBJ1-1 NA TRBV4-3 CASSVRTGTEAFF TGCGCCAGCAGCGTAAGGACTGGTACTGAAGCTTTCTTT
NA TRBJ2-1 NA TRBV2 CASSAHWMGSGNNEQFF TGTGCCAGCAGTGCCCACTGGATGGGTAGCGGCAACAATGAGCAGTTCTTC
once TRBJ2-3 NA TRBV9 CASSVGLRVSTDTQYF TGTGCCAGCAGCGTCGGACTAAGAGTTAGCACAGATACGCAGTATTTT
NA TRBJ2-5 NA TRBV30 CAWSVYRETQYF TGTGCCTGGAGTGTATATCGGGAGACCCAGTACTTC
NA TRBJ1-2 TRBD1 TRBV19 CASSPGTDYGYTF TGTGCCAGTAGTCCCGGGACAGACTATGGCTACACCTTC
NA TRBJ1-1 TRBD1 TRBV5-5 CASSLGDREIIFEAFF TGTGCCAGCAGCTTGGGGGACAGGGAAATAATTTTTGAAGCTTTCTTT
NA TRBJ2-3 NA TRBV9 CASSSSSDTQYF TGTGCCAGCAGCAGTAGTTCAGATACGCAGTATTTT
NA TRBJ2-7 NA TRBV5-6 CASSPGEGEQYF TGTGCCAGCAGCCCGGGTGAGGGCGAGCAGTACTTC
NA TRBJ1-5 TRBD1 TRBV28 CASSFRQGYQPQHF TGTGCCAGCAGTTTCCGACAGGGCTATCAGCCCCAGCATTTT
NA TRBJ1-1 NA TRBV6-1 CASSQQGWDTEAFF TGTGCCAGCAGTCAACAGGGTTGGGACACTGAAGCTTTCTTT